A single sample is the source of the 4 T cell receptor beta chains below, sequenced in a study of cytomegalovirus exposure and HLA in healthy donors. The PCR used 60 Vbeta and 13 Jbeta primers. Sequencing was performed with immunoSEQ multiplex PCR; in TCRdb, only in-frame clones are kept and a portion is missing. This table holds about 150,000 clones, 73% found once. Sequenced sample: PBMCs. Every receptor here comes from a young woman in good health and CMV-seropositive.

Points on this clone: The junction does not match germline at one end; this may be a read error. The chain recombines TRBV7-2 with TRBJ2-1, with 13 bases that match TRBD2. The CDR3 covers 18 residues. Looked up from germline, CDR1 is SGHTA and CDR2 is FQGNSA. CDR3 residues: CASGLGPRGLAGYNEQFF. The CDR3 DNA is TGTGCCAGCGGCTTAGGGCCCCGGGGACTAGCGGGGTACAATGAGCAGTTCTTC.

Written as DNA, the CDR3 is TGTGCCAGCTCAACCCAGGGGGGTATCAATCAGCCCCAGCATTTT. Protein: CASSTQGGINQPQHF. The chain employs TRBV6-1 and TRBJ1-5; 7 positions match TRBD1. CDR3 size: 15 residues. CDR1 is MNHNS, CDR2 SASEGT, per germline. V dropped 8 bases and J dropped 3; count of bases not matched to a gene: 10.

The genes are TRBV5-1 and TRBJ1-2; 8 positions agree with TRBD1. Trimming took 3 bases from V and 0 from J; bases not matched to a gene: 10. This CDR3 spans 17 amino acids. Germline CDR1 reads SGHRS; CDR2 reads YFSETQ. The CDR3 region is CASSSQGATISNYGYTF. In nucleotides, the CDR3 is TGCGCCAGCAGCTCTCAGGGGGCGACCATATCTAACTATGGCTACACCTTC.

The chain employs TRBV7-9 and TRBJ2-5, with 8 positions matching TRBD1. The assigned J gene may be wrong: the sequence end matches TRBJ2-7 better. The germline gives CDR1 SEHNR, CDR2 FQNEAQ (reference sequence). The CDR3 length is 15 residues. The CDR3 DNA sequence: TGTGCCAGCAGCTTAGAGACAGGGGTTTACTACGAGCAGTACTTC. Protein product: CASSLETGVYYEQYF.